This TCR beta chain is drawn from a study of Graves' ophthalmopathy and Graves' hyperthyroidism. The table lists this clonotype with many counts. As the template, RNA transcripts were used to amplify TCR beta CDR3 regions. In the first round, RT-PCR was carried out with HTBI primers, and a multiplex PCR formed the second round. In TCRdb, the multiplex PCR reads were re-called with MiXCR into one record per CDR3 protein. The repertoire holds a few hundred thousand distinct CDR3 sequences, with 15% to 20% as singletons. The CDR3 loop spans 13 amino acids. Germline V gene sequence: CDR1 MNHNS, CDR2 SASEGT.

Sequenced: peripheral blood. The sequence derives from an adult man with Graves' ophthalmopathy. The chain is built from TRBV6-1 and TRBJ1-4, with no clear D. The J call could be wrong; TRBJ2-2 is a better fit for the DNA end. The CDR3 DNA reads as TGTGCCAGCAGTGCCCGCTTAGTCTCGGAGCTGTTTTTT. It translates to CASSARLVSELFF.